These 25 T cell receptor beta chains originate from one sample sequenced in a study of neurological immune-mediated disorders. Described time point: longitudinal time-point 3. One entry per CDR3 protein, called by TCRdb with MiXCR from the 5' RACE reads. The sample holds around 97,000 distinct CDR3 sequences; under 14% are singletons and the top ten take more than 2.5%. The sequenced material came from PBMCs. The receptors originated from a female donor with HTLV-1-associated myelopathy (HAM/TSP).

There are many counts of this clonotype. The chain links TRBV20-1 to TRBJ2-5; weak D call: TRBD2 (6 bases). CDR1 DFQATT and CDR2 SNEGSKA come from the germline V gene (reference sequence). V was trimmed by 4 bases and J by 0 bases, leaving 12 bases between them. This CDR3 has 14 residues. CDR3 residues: CSAIGGGYQETQYF. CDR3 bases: TGCAGTGCTATTGGCGGAGGGTACCAAGAGACCCAGTACTTC.

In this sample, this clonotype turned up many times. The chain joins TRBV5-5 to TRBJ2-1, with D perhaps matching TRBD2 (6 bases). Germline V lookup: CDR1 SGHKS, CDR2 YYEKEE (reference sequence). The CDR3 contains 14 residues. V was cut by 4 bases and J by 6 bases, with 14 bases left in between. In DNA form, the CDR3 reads TGTGCCAGCAGCGGGATGCTAGCGAGCAATGAGCAGTTCTTC. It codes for CASSGMLASNEQFF.

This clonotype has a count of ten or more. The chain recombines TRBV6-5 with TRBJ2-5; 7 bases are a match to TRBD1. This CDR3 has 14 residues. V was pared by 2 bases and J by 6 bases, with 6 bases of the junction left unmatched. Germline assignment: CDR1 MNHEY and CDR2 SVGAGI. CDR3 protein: CASSYRTGPQTQYF. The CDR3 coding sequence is TGTGCCAGCAGTTACAGGACAGGTCCACAGACCCAGTACTTC.

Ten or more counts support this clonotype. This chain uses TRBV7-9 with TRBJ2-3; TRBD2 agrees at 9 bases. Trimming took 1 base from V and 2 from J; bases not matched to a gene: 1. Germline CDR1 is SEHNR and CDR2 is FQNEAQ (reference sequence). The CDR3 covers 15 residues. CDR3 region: CASSLGLADTDTQYF. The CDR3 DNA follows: TGTGCCAGCAGCTTAGGACTAGCGGACACAGATACGCAGTATTTT.

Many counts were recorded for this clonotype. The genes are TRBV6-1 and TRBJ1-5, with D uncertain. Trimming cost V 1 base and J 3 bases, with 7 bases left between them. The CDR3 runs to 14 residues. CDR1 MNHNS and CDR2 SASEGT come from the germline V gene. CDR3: CASSEGLFNQPQHF. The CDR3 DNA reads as TGTGCCAGCAGTGAAGGCCTCTTCAATCAGCCCCAGCATTTT.

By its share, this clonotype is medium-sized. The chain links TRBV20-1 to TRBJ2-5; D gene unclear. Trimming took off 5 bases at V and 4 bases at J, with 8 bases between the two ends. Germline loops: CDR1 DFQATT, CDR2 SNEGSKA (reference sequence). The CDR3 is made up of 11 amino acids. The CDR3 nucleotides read TGCAGTGCTGCGCGGCGAGAGACCCAGTACTTC. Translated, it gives CSAARRETQYF.

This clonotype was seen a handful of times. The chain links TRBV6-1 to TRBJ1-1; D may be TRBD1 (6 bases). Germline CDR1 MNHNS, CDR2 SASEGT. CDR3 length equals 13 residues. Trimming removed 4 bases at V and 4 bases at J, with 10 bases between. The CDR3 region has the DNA TGTGCCAGCAGTGCACAGGGTGGCACTGAAGCTTTCTTT. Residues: CASSAQGGTEAFF.

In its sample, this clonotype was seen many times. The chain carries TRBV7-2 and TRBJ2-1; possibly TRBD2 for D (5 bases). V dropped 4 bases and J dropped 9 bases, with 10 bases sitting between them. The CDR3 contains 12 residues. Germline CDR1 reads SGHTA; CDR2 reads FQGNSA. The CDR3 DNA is TGTGCCAGCAGCTCGACTATGAGTGAGCAGTTCTTC. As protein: CASSSTMSEQFF.

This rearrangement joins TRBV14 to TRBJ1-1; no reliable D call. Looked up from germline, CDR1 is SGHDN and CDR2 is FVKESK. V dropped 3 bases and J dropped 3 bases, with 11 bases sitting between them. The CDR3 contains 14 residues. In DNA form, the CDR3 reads TGTGCCAGCAGCCACGGGATCCCGCACACTGAAGCTTTCTTT. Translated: CASSHGIPHTEAFF. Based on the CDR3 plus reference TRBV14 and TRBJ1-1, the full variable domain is EAGVTQFPSHSVIEKGQTVTLRCDPISGHDNLYWYRRVMGKEIKFLLHFVKESKQDESGMPNNRFLAERTGGTYSTLKVQPAELEDSGVYFCASSHGIPHTEAFFGQGTRLTVV.

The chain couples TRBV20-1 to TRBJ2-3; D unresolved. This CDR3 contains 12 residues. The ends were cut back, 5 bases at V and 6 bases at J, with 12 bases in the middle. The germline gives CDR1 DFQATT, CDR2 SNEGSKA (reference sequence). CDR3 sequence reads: CSAGGGRDTQYF. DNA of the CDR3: TGCAGTGCTGGTGGTGGCAGGGATACGCAGTATTTT.

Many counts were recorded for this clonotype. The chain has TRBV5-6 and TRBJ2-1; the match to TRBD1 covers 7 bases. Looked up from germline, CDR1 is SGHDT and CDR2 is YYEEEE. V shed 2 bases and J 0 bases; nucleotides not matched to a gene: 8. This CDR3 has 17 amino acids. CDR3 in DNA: TGTGCCAGCAGCTTTACAGGGGTGCGCAGCTCCTACAATGAGCAGTTCTTC. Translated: CASSFTGVRSSYNEQFF.

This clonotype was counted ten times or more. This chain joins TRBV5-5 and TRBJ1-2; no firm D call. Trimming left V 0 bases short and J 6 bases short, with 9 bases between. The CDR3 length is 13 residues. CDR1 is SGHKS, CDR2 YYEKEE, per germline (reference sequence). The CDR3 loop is CASSLGGSNGYTF. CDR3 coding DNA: TGTGCCAGCAGCTTGGGGGGAAGCAATGGCTACACCTTC.

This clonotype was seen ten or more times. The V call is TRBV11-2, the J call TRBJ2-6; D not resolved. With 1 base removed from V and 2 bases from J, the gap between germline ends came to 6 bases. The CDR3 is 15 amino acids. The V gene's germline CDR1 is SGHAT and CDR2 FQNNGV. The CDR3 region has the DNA TGTGCCAGCAGCTTAGCGAGGACTGGGGCCAACGTCCTGACTTTC. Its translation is CASSLARTGANVLTF. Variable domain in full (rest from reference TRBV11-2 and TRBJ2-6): EAGVAQSPRYKIIEKRQSVAFWCNPISGHATLYWYQQILGQGPKLLIQFQNNGVVDDSQLPKDRFSAERLKGVDSTLKIQPAKLEDSAVYLCASSLARTGANVLTFGAGSRLTVL.

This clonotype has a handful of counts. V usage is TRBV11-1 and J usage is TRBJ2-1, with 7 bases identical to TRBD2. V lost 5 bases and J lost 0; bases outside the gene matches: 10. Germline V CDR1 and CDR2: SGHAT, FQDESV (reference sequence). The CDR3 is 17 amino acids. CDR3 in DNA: TGTGCCAGCAGCCCCTCTCTGGCGGGGGTCTCCTACAATGAGCAGTTCTTC. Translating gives CASSPSLAGVSYNEQFF.

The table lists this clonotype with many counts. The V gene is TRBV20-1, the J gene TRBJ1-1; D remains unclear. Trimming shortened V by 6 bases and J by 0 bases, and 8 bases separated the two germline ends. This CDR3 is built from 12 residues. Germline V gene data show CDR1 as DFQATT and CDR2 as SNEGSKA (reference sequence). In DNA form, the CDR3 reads TGCAGTGCCCCGGTTCTGAACACTGAAGCTTTCTTT. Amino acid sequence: CSAPVLNTEAFF.

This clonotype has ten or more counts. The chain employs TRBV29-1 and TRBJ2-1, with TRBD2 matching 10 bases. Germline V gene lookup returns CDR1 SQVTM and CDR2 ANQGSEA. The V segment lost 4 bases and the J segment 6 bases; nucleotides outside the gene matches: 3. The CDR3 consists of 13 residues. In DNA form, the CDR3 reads TGCAGCGTTGCTAGCGGGGGCCCCAATGAGCAGTTCTTC. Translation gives CSVASGGPNEQFF.

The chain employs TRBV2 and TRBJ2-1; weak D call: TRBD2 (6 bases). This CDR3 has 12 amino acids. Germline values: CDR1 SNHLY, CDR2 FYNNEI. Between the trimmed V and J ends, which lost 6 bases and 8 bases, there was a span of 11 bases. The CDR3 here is CASRDRGDEQFF. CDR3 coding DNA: TGTGCCAGCAGGGACCGCGGGGATGAGCAGTTCTTC.

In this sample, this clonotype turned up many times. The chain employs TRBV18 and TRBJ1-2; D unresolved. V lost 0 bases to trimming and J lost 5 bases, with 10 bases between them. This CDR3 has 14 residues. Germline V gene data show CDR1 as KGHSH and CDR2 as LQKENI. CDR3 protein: CASSPPVTDYGYTF. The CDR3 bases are TGTGCCAGCTCACCACCGGTCACAGATTATGGCTACACCTTC.

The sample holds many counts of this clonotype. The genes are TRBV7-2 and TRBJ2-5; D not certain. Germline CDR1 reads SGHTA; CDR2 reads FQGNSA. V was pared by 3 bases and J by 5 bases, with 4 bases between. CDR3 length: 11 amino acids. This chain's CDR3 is CASSFGETQYF. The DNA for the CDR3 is TGTGCCAGCAGCTTTGGCGAGACCCAGTACTTC.

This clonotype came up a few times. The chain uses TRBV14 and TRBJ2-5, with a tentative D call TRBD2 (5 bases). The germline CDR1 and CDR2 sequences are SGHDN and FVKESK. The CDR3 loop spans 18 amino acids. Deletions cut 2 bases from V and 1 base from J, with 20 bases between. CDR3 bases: TGTGCCAGCAGCCAAAAAAAAGTGGGGAGACCCTTCCAAGAGACCCAGTACTTC. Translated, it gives CASSQKKVGRPFQETQYF. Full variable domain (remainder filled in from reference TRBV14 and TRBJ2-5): EAGVTQFPSHSVIEKGQTVTLRCDPISGHDNLYWYRRVMGKEIKFLLHFVKESKQDESGMPNNRFLAERTGGTYSTLKVQPAELEDSGVYFCASSQKKVGRPFQETQYFGPGTRLLVL.

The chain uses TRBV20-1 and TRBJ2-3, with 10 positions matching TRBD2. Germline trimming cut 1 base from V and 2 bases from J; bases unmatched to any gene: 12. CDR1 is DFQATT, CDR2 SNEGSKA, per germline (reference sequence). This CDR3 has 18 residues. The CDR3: CSARVGLAGVRFTDTQYF. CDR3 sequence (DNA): TGCAGTGCTAGAGTGGGGCTAGCGGGGGTTCGATTCACAGATACGCAGTATTTT.

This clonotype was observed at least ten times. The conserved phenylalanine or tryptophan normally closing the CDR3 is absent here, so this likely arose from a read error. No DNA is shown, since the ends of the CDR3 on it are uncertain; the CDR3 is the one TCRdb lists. This CDR3 is CASRGPTGGADVA. The chain has TRBV10-1 and TRBJ2-7; the table names TRBD2, a call not compared with the DNA. The germline V gene encodes CDR1 WNHNN and CDR2 SYGVQD (reference sequence). The CDR3 spans 13 amino acids, including both terminal residues.

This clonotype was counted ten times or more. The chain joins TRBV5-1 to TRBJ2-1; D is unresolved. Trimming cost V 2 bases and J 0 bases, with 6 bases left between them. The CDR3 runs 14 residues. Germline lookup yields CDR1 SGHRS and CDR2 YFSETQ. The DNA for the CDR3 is TGCGCCAGCAGCTTCGGAGACTCCTACAATGAGCAGTTCTTC. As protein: CASSFGDSYNEQFF.

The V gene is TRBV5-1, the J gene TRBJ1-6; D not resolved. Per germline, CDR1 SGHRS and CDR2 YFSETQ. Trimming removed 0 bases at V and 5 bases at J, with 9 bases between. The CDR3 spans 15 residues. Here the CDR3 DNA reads TGCGCCAGCAGCTTGGGGCAGGAGAATAATTCACCCCTCCACTTT. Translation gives CASSLGQENNSPLHF.

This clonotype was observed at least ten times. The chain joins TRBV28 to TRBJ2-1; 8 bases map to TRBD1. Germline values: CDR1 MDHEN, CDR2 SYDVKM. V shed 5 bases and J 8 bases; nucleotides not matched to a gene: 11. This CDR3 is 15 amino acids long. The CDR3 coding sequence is TGTGCCAGCAGTGTAGTTGGTGGGACAGGCCATGAGCAGTTCTTC. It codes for CASSVVGGTGHEQFF.